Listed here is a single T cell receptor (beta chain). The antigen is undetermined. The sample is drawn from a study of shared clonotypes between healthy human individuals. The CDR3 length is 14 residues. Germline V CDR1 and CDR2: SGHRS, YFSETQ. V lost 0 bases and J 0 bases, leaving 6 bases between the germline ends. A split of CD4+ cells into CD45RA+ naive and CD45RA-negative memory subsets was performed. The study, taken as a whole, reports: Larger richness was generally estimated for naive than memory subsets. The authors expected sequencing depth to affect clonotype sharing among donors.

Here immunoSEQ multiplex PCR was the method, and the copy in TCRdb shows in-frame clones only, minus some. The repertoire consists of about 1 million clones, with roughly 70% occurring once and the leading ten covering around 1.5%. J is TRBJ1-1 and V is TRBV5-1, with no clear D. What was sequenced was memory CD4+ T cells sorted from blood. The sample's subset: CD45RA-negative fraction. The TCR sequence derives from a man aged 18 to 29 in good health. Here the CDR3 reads CASSLVTLNTEAFF. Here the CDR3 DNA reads TGCGCCAGCAGCTTGGTAACACTGAACACTGAAGCTTTCTTT.